The rows below give T cell receptor beta chains drawn from one sample of a study of cytomegalovirus exposure and HLA in healthy donors. Using immunoSEQ multiplex PCR, the repertoire was profiled, and TCRdb retains in-frame clones only, with some absent. The table lists around 110,000 clones, 79% of them singletons. What was sequenced was PBMCs. The receptors derive from a man aged 25 to 40 in good health and CMV-seropositive. The CDR3 runs from the conserved cysteine through the conserved F or W. The order of the fields is D gene, J gene, V gene, clone size, CDR3 DNA, CDR3 protein. A D gene is named only where the DNA matches it firmly. Rows give clone size only sometimes, using once, few, many, or a class for an expanded clone.

TRBD1 TRBJ2-7 TRBV15 - TGTGCCACCAGCCCGAGGACAGGGCCCTACGAGCAGTACTTC CATSPRTGPYEQYF
- TRBJ1-2 TRBV7-9 - TGTGCCAGCAGCTCTTACAGGGTAGACTATGGCTACACCTTC CASSSYRVDYGYTF
- TRBJ1-2 TRBV7-9 - TGTGCCAGCAGCGAGGGGGTAGCCGGCTACACCTTC CASSEGVAGYTF
- TRBJ1-5 TRBV7-2 few TGTGCCAGCAGCTTTAAGGGGGACCAGCCCCAGCATTTT CASSFKGDQPQHF
TRBD1 TRBJ1-2 TRBV5-4 - TGTGCCAGCAGCTTCGGACAGGGGGCGCGTGGCTACACCTTC CASSFGQGARGYTF
- TRBJ2-1 TRBV4-3 - TGCGCCAGCAGCCAAGATGAGTGGCGGGGCGACAATGAGCAGTTCTTC CASSQDEWRGDNEQFF
- TRBJ2-7 TRBV14 once TGTGCCAGCAGCCCTGGGGGCACCTACGAGCAGTACTTC CASSPGGTYEQYF
TRBD1 TRBJ2-2 TRBV10-3 - TGTGCCATCAGTGGGGACAGATCTAACACCGGGGAGCTGTTTTTT CAISGDRSNTGELFF
- TRBJ2-5 TRBV7-2 once TGTGCCAGCAGCCCGCAGGGGCGAGTGGGGACCCAGTACTTC CASSPQGRVGTQYF
TRBD1 TRBJ2-7 TRBV2 - TGTGCCAGCAGTCCCGACAGGGGCTCCCACGAGCAGTACTTC CASSPDRGSHEQYF
TRBD1 TRBJ2-5 TRBV2 - TGTGCCAGCACCCCGACAGGGTGGCAAGAGACCCAGTACTTC CASTPTGWQETQYF
- TRBJ2-7 TRBV11-1 - TGTGCCAGCAGCTTAGGGGAGAGCTCCTACGAGCAGTACTTC CASSLGESSYEQYF
TRBD1 TRBJ1-2 TRBV6-6 - TGTGCCAGCAGTAGACAGGGGTCCAGCTATGGCTACACCTTC CASSRQGSSYGYTF
- TRBJ1-3 TRBV28 - TGTGCCAGCGGCCAACCGGGGAGCTCTGGAAACACCATATATTTT CASGQPGSSGNTIYF
- TRBJ1-6 TRBV7-2 - TGTGCCAGCAGTCTTCTTGTCAATTCACCCCTCCACTTT CASSLLVNSPLHF
- TRBJ2-2 TRBV11-3 - TGTGCCAGCAGCTTGGCAGGGTATATCGGGGAGCTGTTTTTT CASSLAGYIGELFF
- TRBJ1-2 TRBV19 - TGTGCCAGTAGTATGGTAGCAGCTTCTAACTATGGCTACACCTTC CASSMVAASNYGYTF
- TRBJ2-3 TRBV23-1 once TGCGCCAGCAGTCAATCGCGGGCTCCTCCTAGCACAGATACGCAGTATTTT CASSQSRAPPSTDTQYF
- TRBJ2-7 TRBV4-3 - TGCGCCAGCAGCCAAGAAAGCCCCGGAGGTCTATTATCGGGAGAGCAGTACTTC CASSQESPGGLLSGEQYF
TRBD1 TRBJ2-1 TRBV11-3 - TGTGCCAGCAGCTCTGGACAGGGGGGAAACAATGAGCAGTTCTTC CASSSGQGGNNEQFF
- TRBJ1-4 TRBV7-2 - TGTGCCAGCAGCTCGGCGGGGGTTACTAATGAAAAACTGTTTTTT CASSSAGVTNEKLFF
TRBD1 TRBJ1-4 TRBV11-3 - TGTGCCAGCAGCCCCGACAGGGTTGGCGAAAAACTGTTTTTT CASSPDRVGEKLFF
- TRBJ1-5 TRBV9 - TGTGCCAGCAGCCCAGACAGCAATAGCAATCAGCCCCAGCATTTT CASSPDSNSNQPQHF
- TRBJ2-7 TRBV6-5 - TGTGCCAGCAGTTACGTTCAGGGGAGCGACGAGCAGTACTTC CASSYVQGSDEQYF
- TRBJ1-1 TRBV6-1 - TGTGCCAGCAGTTGGGGGGGTGGAATGAACACTGAAGCTTTCTTT CASSWGGGMNTEAFF
- TRBJ2-3 TRBV7-9 few TGTGCCAGCAGCTTAGGTGGGACAACTAGCACAGATACGCAGTATTTT CASSLGGTTSTDTQYF
TRBD2 TRBJ2-1 TRBV4-2 - TGTGCCAGCAGCCGCCGACTAGCGGGGAGGGGGGGCTCCTACAATGAGCAGTTCTTC CASSRRLAGRGGSYNEQFF
- TRBJ1-1 TRBV9 - TGTGCCAGCAGCGTAGTGTCTCTGGGGGGCACTGAAGCTTTCTTT CASSVVSLGGTEAFF
- TRBJ1-2 TRBV6-1 - TGTGCCAGCAGTGAACAGGGCTATGGCTACACCTTC CASSEQGYGYTF
TRBD2 TRBJ2-7 TRBV10-1 - TGCGCCAGCAGTGAGGCGGCTAGCGGGGGTCCCTACGAGCAGTACTTC CASSEAASGGPYEQYF
TRBD1 TRBJ1-2 TRBV9 few TGTGCCAGCAGACGAGGACAGGGAGAAGGCTACACCTTC CASRRGQGEGYTF
- TRBJ1-1 TRBV28 - TGTGCCAGCAGGACTTTTGACACTGAAGCTTTCTTT CASRTFDTEAFF
- TRBJ2-5 TRBV6-5 - TGTGCCAGCAGAACGCTCTTTAGTGAGACCCAGTACTTC CASRTLFSETQYF
TRBD1 TRBJ2-3 TRBV5-1 - TGCGCCAGCAGCTTGGAAGGGGGCGGCACAGATACGCAGTATTTT CASSLEGGGTDTQYF
- TRBJ2-7 TRBV20-1 few TGCAGTGCGGCAGGGATCGAGCAGTACTTC CSAAGIEQYF
TRBD2 TRBJ2-5 TRBV27 - TGTGCCAGTCTTGGACTAGCGGGCGGGGAAGAGACCCAGTACTTC CASLGLAGGEETQYF
TRBD1 TRBJ1-6 TRBV9 - TGTGCCAGCAGCTCACCGGGACAGGGGCGTAATTCACCCCTCCACTTT CASSSPGQGRNSPLHF
TRBD1 TRBJ1-1 TRBV29-1 - TGCAGCGTTGAAGATAATAGGGACAGTGGCGAAGCTTTCTTT CSVEDNRDSGEAFF
- TRBJ2-3 TRBV7-3 - TGTGCCAGCAGTAAAGTGCCAGAAGGCACAGATACGCAGTATTTT CASSKVPEGTDTQYF
- TRBJ1-5 TRBV19 - TGTGCCAGTAGTATATGGGGGGGGAGGGCGGATCAGCCCCAGCATTTT CASSIWGGRADQPQHF
TRBD1 TRBJ1-2 TRBV10-3 - TGTGCCATCAGTGTTGCGGGACAGGTTAACTATGGCTACACCTTC CAISVAGQVNYGYTF
- TRBJ2-7 TRBV9 - TGTGCCAGCAGCTTACAGGGAAACGAGCAGTACTTC CASSLQGNEQYF
- TRBJ1-3 TRBV30 - TGTGCCTGGAGTGTCAGTCGTGGAAACACCATATATTTT CAWSVSRGNTIYF
- TRBJ2-7 TRBV5-1 - TGCGCCAGCAGCTTGGAGGATAGCGGCTCCTACGAGCAGTACTTC CASSLEDSGSYEQYF
- TRBJ2-7 TRBV4-1 - TGCGCCAGCAGCCTTCAGGACAGAATGGGGAACGAGCAGTACTTC CASSLQDRMGNEQYF
- TRBJ1-4 TRBV18 - TGTGCCAGCTCACCACGGACATCAGTTGCAACTAATGAAAAACTGTTTTTT CASSPRTSVATNEKLFF
TRBD1 TRBJ2-7 TRBV7-9 - TGTGCCAGCAGCCGGGACAGGCTCTACGAGCAGTACTTC CASSRDRLYEQYF
TRBD1 TRBJ1-2 TRBV25-1 - TGTGCCAGTGCCGACCTGGACAGGGGCTATGGCTACACCTTC CASADLDRGYGYTF
TRBD1 TRBJ2-7 TRBV6-1 - TGTGCCAGCAGTGGCCGCGGGACAGGGGCCTACGAGCAGTACTTC CASSGRGTGAYEQYF
- TRBJ2-3 TRBV5-4 few TGTGCCAGCAGCCTTAGCACAGATACGCAGTATTTT CASSLSTDTQYF
TRBD1 TRBJ2-2 TRBV30 - TGTGCCTGGAGTGCACGGGACAGATGGAACACCGGGGAGCTGTTTTTT CAWSARDRWNTGELFF